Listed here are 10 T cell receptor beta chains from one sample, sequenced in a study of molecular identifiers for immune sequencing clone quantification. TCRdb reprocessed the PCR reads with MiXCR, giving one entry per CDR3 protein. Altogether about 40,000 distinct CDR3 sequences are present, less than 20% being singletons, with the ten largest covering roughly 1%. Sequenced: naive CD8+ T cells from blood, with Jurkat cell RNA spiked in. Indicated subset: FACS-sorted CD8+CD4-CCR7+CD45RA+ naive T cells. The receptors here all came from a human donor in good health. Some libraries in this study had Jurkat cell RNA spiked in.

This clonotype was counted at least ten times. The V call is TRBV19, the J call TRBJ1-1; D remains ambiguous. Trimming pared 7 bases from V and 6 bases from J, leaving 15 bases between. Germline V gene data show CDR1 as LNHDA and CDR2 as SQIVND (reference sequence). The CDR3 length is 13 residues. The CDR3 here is CASNFLGAPEAFF. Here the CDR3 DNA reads TGTGCCAGTAACTTCCTGGGTGCCCCTGAAGCTTTCTTT. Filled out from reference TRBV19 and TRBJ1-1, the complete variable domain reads DGGITQSPKYLFRKEGQNVTLSCEQNLNHDAMYWYRQDPGQGLRLIYYSQIVNDFQKGDIAEGYSVSREKKESFPLTVTSAQKNPTAFYLCASNFLGAPEAFFGQGTRLTVV.

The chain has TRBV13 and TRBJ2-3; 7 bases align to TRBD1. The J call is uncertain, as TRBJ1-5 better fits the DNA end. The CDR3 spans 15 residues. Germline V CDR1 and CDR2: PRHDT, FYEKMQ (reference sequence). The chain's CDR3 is CASSLGCAGTDTQHF. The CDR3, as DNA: TGTGCCAGCAGCTTAGGCTGCGCGGGGACAGATACGCAGCATTTT.

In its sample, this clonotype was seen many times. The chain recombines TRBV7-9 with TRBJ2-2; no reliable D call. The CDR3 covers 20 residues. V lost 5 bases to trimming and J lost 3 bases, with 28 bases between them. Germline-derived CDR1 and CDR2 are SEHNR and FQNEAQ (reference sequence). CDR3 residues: CASSPTDPPRTLGDTGELFF. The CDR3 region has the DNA TGTGCCAGCAGCCCAACGGACCCCCCGAGAACACTTGGGGACACCGGGGAGCTGTTTTTT.

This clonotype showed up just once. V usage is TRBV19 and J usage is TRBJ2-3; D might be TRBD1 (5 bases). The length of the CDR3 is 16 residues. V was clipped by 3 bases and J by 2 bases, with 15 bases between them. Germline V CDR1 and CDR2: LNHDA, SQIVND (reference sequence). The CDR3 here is CASSMPDTVHTDTQYF. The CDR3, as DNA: TGTGCCAGTAGTATGCCGGACACCGTCCACACAGATACGCAGTATTTT. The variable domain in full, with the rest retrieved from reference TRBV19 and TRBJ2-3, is DGGITQSPKYLFRKEGQNVTLSCEQNLNHDAMYWYRQDPGQGLRLIYYSQIVNDFQKGDIAEGYSVSREKKESFPLTVTSAQKNPTAFYLCASSMPDTVHTDTQYFGPGTRLTVL.

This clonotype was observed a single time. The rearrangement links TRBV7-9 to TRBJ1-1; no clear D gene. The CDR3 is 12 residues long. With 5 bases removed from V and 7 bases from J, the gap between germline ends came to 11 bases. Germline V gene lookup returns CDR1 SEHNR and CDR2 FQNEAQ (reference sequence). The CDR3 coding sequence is TGTGCCAGCAGCCTTATGACGCTTGAAGCTTTCTTT. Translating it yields CASSLMTLEAFF.

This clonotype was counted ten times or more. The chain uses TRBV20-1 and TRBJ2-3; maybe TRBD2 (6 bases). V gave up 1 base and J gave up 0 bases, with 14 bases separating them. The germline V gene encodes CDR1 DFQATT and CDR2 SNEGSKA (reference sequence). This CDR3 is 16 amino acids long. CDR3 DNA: TGCAGTGCTAGAGGTCCTCTAGCGCCTAGCACAGATACGCAGTATTTT. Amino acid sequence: CSARGPLAPSTDTQYF.

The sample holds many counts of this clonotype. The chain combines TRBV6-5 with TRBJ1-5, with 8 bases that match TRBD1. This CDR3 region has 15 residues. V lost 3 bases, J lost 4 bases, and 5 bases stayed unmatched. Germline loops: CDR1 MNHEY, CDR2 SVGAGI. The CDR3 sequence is CASSYGTGVNQPQHF. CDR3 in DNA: TGTGCCAGCAGTTATGGGACAGGAGTAAATCAGCCCCAGCATTTT.

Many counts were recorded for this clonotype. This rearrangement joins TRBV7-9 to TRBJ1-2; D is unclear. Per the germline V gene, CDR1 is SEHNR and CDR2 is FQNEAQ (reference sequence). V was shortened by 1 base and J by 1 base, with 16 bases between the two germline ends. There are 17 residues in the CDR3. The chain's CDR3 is CASSLEIGLLNNYGYTF. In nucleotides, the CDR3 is TGTGCCAGCAGCTTAGAGATCGGGCTATTAAATAACTATGGCTACACCTTC.

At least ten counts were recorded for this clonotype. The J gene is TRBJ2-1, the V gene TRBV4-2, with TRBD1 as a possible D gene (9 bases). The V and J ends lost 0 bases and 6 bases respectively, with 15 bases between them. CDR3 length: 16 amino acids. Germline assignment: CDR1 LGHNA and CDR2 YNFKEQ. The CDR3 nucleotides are TGTGCCAGCAGCCAAGAGCGGGGGGACAGGGTCAATGAGCAGTTCTTC. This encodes CASSQERGDRVNEQFF.

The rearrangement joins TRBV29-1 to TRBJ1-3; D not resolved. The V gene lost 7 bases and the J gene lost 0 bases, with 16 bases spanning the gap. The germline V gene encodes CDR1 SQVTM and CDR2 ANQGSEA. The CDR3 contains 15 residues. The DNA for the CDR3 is TGCAGCGCTAGGGAAGGCAGAAGCTCTGGAAACACCATATATTTT. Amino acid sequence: CSAREGRSSGNTIYF.